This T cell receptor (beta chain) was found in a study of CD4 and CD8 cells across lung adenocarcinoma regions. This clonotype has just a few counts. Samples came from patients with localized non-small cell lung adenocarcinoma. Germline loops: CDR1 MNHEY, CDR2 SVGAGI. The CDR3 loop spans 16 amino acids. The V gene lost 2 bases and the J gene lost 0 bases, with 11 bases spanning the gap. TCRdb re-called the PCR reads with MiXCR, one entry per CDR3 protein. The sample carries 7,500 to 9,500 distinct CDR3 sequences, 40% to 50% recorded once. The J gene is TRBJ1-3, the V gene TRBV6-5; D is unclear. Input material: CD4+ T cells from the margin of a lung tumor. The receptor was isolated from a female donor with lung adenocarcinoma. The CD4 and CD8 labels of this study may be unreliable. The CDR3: CASSYTQVYSGNTIYF. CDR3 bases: TGTGCCAGCAGTTACACCCAGGTCTACTCTGGAAACACCATATATTTT.